The rows below give T cell receptor beta chains drawn from one sample of a study of regulatory T cells in long-lasting Graves disease. One entry per CDR3 protein, called by TCRdb with MiXCR from the multiplex PCR reads. The sample lists 200,000 to 250,000 distinct CDR3 sequences, around 20% occurring once. The starting material was peripheral blood mononuclear cells (PBMCs), obtained at new diagnosis, from a patient treated with antithyroid drugs. Receptor source: a female donor with Graves disease. The conserved cysteine and the conserved F or W are not part of the CDR3 here.

j_gene | v_gene | CDR3aa
TRBJ2-7 | TRBV6-1 | ASRRDPGSYEQY
TRBJ1-6 | TRBV7-9 | ASSLERTGRNSPLH
TRBJ1-5 | TRBV7-3 | ARLGVRNQPQH
TRBJ2-7 | TRBV28 | ASSLQGPYEQY
TRBJ2-5 | TRBV12-3/TRBV12-4 | ASSSGLAEGRFQETQY
TRBJ2-7 | TRBV7-2 | ASSPGLLSSYEQY
TRBJ2-2 | TRBV7-9 | ASSPGNGPTGELF
TRBJ1-5 | TRBV12-3/TRBV12-4 | ASSGSSNQPQH
TRBJ2-5 | TRBV7-8 | ASSSRGTSGQETQY
TRBJ1-1 | TRBV4-3 | ASSQDWRGESAF
TRBJ1-3 | TRBV2 | ASMRQGAPGNTIY
TRBJ2-2 | TRBV27 | ASSLTDPGELF
TRBJ2-1 | TRBV6-5 | ASSYLGQQF
TRBJ2-2 | TRBV12-3/TRBV12-4 | ASSYRGQNTGELF
TRBJ2-3 | TRBV18 | ASSPRGTPGVASADTQY
TRBJ1-1 | TRBV6-4 | ASSTDGGTGTEAF
TRBJ2-1 | TRBV7-9 | ASSPHSGRGNEQF
TRBJ2-5 | TRBV11-3 | ASSSPWGEETQY
TRBJ1-1 | TRBV4-3 | ASRQAGQGNTEAF
TRBJ2-4 | TRBV19 | ASSETGNIQY
TRBJ2-4 | TRBV7-2 | ASSLDFWKNIQY
TRBJ2-1 | TRBV7-8 | ASSSPGKDEQF
TRBJ2-5 | TRBV24-1 | ATSDLRTENQETQY
TRBJ2-1 | TRBV24-1 | ATSDPPGGRVAIHEQF
TRBJ2-4 | TRBV27 | ASSLTQGAKNIQY
TRBJ2-1 | TRBV6-2/TRBV6-3 | ASSRLAGGPGVGF
TRBJ2-3 | TRBV7-6 | ASSRARDTATDTQY
TRBJ2-5 | TRBV10-3 | AISRSGGGGETQY
TRBJ2-3 | TRBV28 | ASSGGVTSTDTQY
TRBJ2-5 | TRBV27 | ASSSDRWGQETQY
TRBJ2-3 | TRBV18 | ASARDMQY
TRBJ2-7 | TRBV2 | ASRPGGTDLEQY
TRBJ2-7 | TRBV4-3 | EPSPENYCEQY
TRBJ2-3 | TRBV20-1 | SAKQGFRDTQY
TRBJ1-4 | TRBV20-1 | SAKGQSNNEKLF
TRBJ2-7 | TRBV4-3 | ASSRDRDGSYEQY
TRBJ1-3 | TRBV18 | ASSPGVDSSGNTIY
TRBJ2-3 | TRBV6-1 | ASSPTTSGTDTQY
TRBJ2-5 | TRBV2 | ASSEGIGSRGKTQY
TRBJ2-3 | TRBV5-1 | ASSQEQGAQTQY
TRBJ2-1 | TRBV5-6 | ASSKIGTSGTHEQF
TRBJ1-2 | TRBV2 | ASTRDSSNYGYT
TRBJ1-6 | TRBV2 | ASINRASYNSPLH
TRBJ2-4 | TRBV5-6 | ASSLTGQVDIQY
TRBJ2-2 | TRBV5-5 | ASSLGVRGNTVELF
TRBJ2-3 | TRBV19 | ASSMGAGTDTQY
TRBJ1-5 | TRBV10-3 | AIRSGDLYSNQPQH
TRBJ1-1 | TRBV12-3/TRBV12-4 | ASSRIRENTEAF
TRBJ1-1 | TRBV20-1 | SARDLPDYF
TRBJ1-4 | TRBV9 | ASSVSPDRNEKLF
TRBJ2-7 | TRBV20-1 | SVLPGLAGGLSYEQY
TRBJ2-2 | TRBV28 | ASSIAGKNTGELF
TRBJ1-1 | TRBV30 | AWSGSEAF
TRBJ1-1 | TRBV13 | ASSLKRTEAF
TRBJ2-5 | TRBV19 | ASSPRGAGTGETQY
TRBJ1-4 | TRBV4-1 | ASSHPRANEKLF
TRBJ2-1 | TRBV5-1 | ASSTGDSGAQF
TRBJ2-7 | TRBV19 | ASEAPSYEQY
TRBJ1-3 | TRBV29-1 | SVAKGFSGNTIY
TRBJ1-5 | TRBV6-1 | ASSRTGVQPQH